The clone carrying this TCR beta chain was detected many times. The target antigen is unknown. This sample is drawn from a study of early T cells in non-severe SARS-CoV-2 infection. Study summary: Bulk RNA isolated from unsorted whole blood underwent sequencing; chains were not paired.

Germline V gene lookup returns CDR1 SNHLY and CDR2 FYNNEI. The length of the CDR3 is 16 residues. Trimming took 4 bases from V and 0 from J, leaving 13 bases between them. Researchers tagged individual cDNA molecules with unique molecular identifiers. TCRdb re-called the 5' RACE reads through MiXCR, storing one row per CDR3 protein. Among fewer than 50,000 distinct CDR3 sequences listed, 6% to 8.5% were seen once. Overall study findings and caveats: Matching with VDJdb favored anti-spike CD8 responses (missing private and CD4 specificities).

The source material was whole blood. The chain joins TRBV2 to TRBJ2-4; D unresolved. This TCR derives from an adult who was a healthcare worker with PCR-confirmed SARS-CoV-2 infection or an uninfected control (not recorded which). CDR3: CASSVRNPLAKNIQYF. Written as DNA, the CDR3 is TGTGCCAGCAGTGTTAGGAATCCCCTAGCCAAAAACATTCAGTACTTC.